Below are 28 T cell receptor beta chains sequenced from a single sample in a study of blood T cell repertoires in COVID-19. Generated by immunoSEQ multiplex PCR, the TCRdb table keeps only in-frame clones and is missing some. Here the sample spans about 150,000 clones, 76% being singletons. The material sequenced was peripheral blood. Receptors originate from a woman older than 75 with acute or convalescent COVID-19.

The rearrangement uses TRBV13 and TRBJ1-4; D is possibly TRBD1 (6 bases). Germline loops: CDR1 PRHDT, CDR2 FYEKMQ (reference sequence). This CDR3 has 15 residues. Trimming took 0 bases from V and 4 from J, leaving 9 bases between them. CDR3 coding DNA: TGTGCCAGCAGCTTAGGAGGGGGTGGTAATGAAAAACTGTTTTTT. Translating gives CASSLGGGGNEKLFF.

The chain has TRBV10-3 and TRBJ2-7, with 9 nucleotides matching TRBD1. Germline CDR1 reads ENHRY; CDR2 reads SYGVKD. This CDR3 has 15 residues. Germline trimming cut 3 bases from V and 6 bases from J; bases unmatched to any gene: 9. CDR3 bases: TGTGCCATCAGTGAAACCGGGACAGGGTGGCTCGAGCAGTACTTC. This sequence encodes CAISETGTGWLEQYF.

The genes are TRBV27 and TRBJ2-2, with D unclear. This CDR3 comprises 18 residues. V was shortened by 2 bases and J by 4 bases, with 20 bases between the two germline ends. Germline V lookup: CDR1 MNHEY, CDR2 SMNVEV (reference sequence). CDR3 protein: CASSLTILPTRLTGELFF. CDR3 coding DNA: TGTGCCAGCAGTTTAACAATCCTTCCGACACGGCTCACCGGGGAGCTGTTTTTT.

V and J are TRBV2 and TRBJ2-5; 7 bases line up with TRBD1. The CDR3 is 14 residues long. The trim removed 4 bases at V and 0 bases at J, leaving 2 bases unmatched. The germline V gene has CDR1 SNHLY and CDR2 FYNNEI. CDR3 sequence (DNA): TGTGCCAGCAGTGGGGACAGAAACCAAGAGACCCAGTACTTC. Its translation is CASSGDRNQETQYF.

The chain uses TRBV7-3 and TRBJ1-2; D remains ambiguous. The CDR3 contains 14 residues. CDR1 and CDR2 (germline): SGHTA, FQGTGA. The V and J ends lost 2 bases and 2 bases respectively, with 9 bases between them. Here the CDR3 DNA reads TGTGCCAGCAGCTTAGGCATGCCAAACTATGGCTACACCTTC. Protein sequence: CASSLGMPNYGYTF.

This clone was observed once. This CDR3 reads CASSSRQGWPYGYTF. DNA for the CDR3: TGTGCCAGCAGCTCGCGACAGGGGTGGCCCTATGGCTACACCTTC. J is TRBJ1-2 and V is TRBV7-9; 8 bases align to TRBD1. The junction had 8 bases not matched to a gene; V was cut back by 4 bases and J by 4 bases. Germline values: CDR1 SEHNR, CDR2 FQNEAQ (reference sequence). The length of the CDR3 is 15 residues.

This chain connects TRBV5-1 to TRBJ1-6; D not certain. CDR3 length: 16 amino acids. The V and J ends lost 6 bases and 6 bases respectively, with 19 bases between them. Germline assignment: CDR1 SGHRS and CDR2 YFSETQ. CDR3 bases: TGCGCCAGCACACCCGGAGGAGGGTTGGGTAATTCACCCCTCCACTTT. It encodes CASTPGGGLGNSPLHF.

This clone occurred a few times. The chain recombines TRBV5-6 with TRBJ2-1, with no clear D. The CDR3 covers 12 residues. V was cut by 3 bases and J by 6 bases, with 7 bases left in between. Germline CDR1 and CDR2: SGHDT and YYEEEE. For the CDR3, the DNA is TGTGCCAGCAGCTATTTACTCAATGAGCAGTTCTTC. The encoded protein is CASSYLLNEQFF.

J is TRBJ2-3 and V is TRBV7-8, with TRBD1 as a possible D gene (6 bases). Germline V gene data show CDR1 as SGHVS and CDR2 as FQNEAQ. CDR3 size: 16 residues. V gave up 1 base and J gave up 1 base, with 12 bases separating them. The CDR3 loop is CASSLVGDIGTDTQYF. The CDR3 DNA is TGTGCCAGCAGCTTAGTGGGGGACATAGGCACAGATACGCAGTATTTT.

The CDR3 loop is CASSPTGGGYEQYF. The CDR3 DNA reads as TGTGCCAGCAGTCCTACAGGGGGGGGGTACGAGCAGTACTTC. V and J are TRBV6-5 and TRBJ2-7; D might be TRBD1 (8 bases). There are 14 residues in the CDR3. V lost 5 bases, J lost 4 bases, and 15 bases lay in between. Per germline, CDR1 MNHEY and CDR2 SVGAGI.

The chain couples TRBV3-1 (or the pseudogene TRBV3-2) to TRBJ1-3, with D unclear. V was cut by 2 bases and J by 1 base, with 6 bases left in between. Germline assignment: CDR1 LGHDT and CDR2 YNNKEL (reference sequence). There are 14 residues in the CDR3. The CDR3 loop is CASSQRGSGNTIYF. The CDR3 bases are TGTGCCAGCAGCCAACGGGGATCTGGAAACACCATATATTTT.

The V call is TRBV21-1, the J call TRBJ1-1; the D call in the table, TRBD1, was not verified against the DNA. TRBV21-1 is termed a pseudogene. CDR3 size: 14 residues. CDR3 residues: CASIQQGFDTEAFF. The CDR3 DNA follows: TGTGCCAGCATTCAACAGGGCTTTGACACTGAAGCTTTCTTT.

The chain recombines TRBV19 with TRBJ1-1, with unresolved D. The CDR3 totals 14 residues. The germline V gene encodes CDR1 LNHDA and CDR2 SQIVND (reference sequence). Trimming took 7 bases from V and 4 from J, leaving 16 bases between them. Written as DNA, the CDR3 is TGTGCCAGTACCTCGGGAGGGAGTAGCACTGAAGCTTTCTTT. It translates to CASTSGGSSTEAFF.

The J gene is TRBJ1-1, the V gene TRBV27; D is undetermined. Trimming left V 3 bases short and J 5 bases short, with 10 bases between. The germline V gene encodes CDR1 MNHEY and CDR2 SMNVEV (reference sequence). The CDR3 spans 13 residues. The CDR3 region has the DNA TGTGCCAGCAGTTTGAGGGCCCCAACTGAAGCTTTCTTT. This gives the protein CASSLRAPTEAFF.

This clone occurred a few times. The chain carries TRBV5-1 and TRBJ2-1, with 10 bases identical to TRBD2. This CDR3 has 15 amino acids. CDR1 is SGHRS, CDR2 YFSETQ, per germline. The V and J ends lost 2 bases and 7 bases, in that order; junction bases with no gene match: 6. This CDR3 is CASSFLAGVENEQFF. CDR3 sequence (DNA): TGCGCCAGCAGCTTTCTAGCGGGAGTGGAGAATGAGCAGTTCTTC.

The V and J genes are TRBV3-1 (or the pseudogene TRBV3-2) and TRBJ1-1, with a tentative D call TRBD1 (5 bases). This CDR3 has 15 residues. Germline values: CDR1 LGHDT, CDR2 YNNKEL (reference sequence). Deletions cut 1 base from V and 5 bases from J, with 14 bases between. CDR3 bases: TGTGCCAGCAGCCAAGGTGGCGCAGGGCAGACTGAAGCTTTCTTT. Encoded protein: CASSQGGAGQTEAFF.

This clone was recorded once. The chain joins TRBV6-6 to TRBJ2-7, with 12 bases matching TRBD2. After removal of 6 bases from V and 1 base from J, the junction contained 7 bases not matched to a gene. The CDR3 runs to 16 residues. Germline CDR1 reads MNHNY; CDR2 reads SVGAGI (reference sequence). The CDR3 bases are TGTGCCAGCAGACCTAGCGGGGGGGCCCGGTCCTACGAGCAGTACTTC. This translates into CASRPSGGARSYEQYF.

J is TRBJ1-6 and V is TRBV7-3, with D maybe TRBD1 (5 bases). Trimming stripped 2 bases from V and 9 bases from J, with 8 bases between. CDR1 and CDR2 (germline): SGHTA, FQGTGA. CDR3 length: 13 residues. This CDR3 is CASSLDRGSPLHF. The CDR3 coding sequence is TGTGCCAGCAGCTTAGATAGGGGTTCACCCCTCCACTTT.

Comment on this clone: An end of the junction differs from the germline gene, which may be a read error. The chain has TRBV5-6 and TRBJ1-3; D is perhaps TRBD1 (5 bases). CDR3 length equals 13 residues. CDR1 is SGHDT, CDR2 YYEEEE, per germline. The CDR3 region has the DNA TGTGCCAGCAGCTCCGATATGGGGGGGATTGTTCATTTT. As protein: CASSSDMGGIVHF.

In its sample, this clone was seen a few times. The chain couples TRBV5-4 to TRBJ1-2; D is ambiguous. Looked up from germline, CDR1 is SGHNT and CDR2 is YYREEE (reference sequence). Trimming pared 0 bases from V and 5 bases from J, leaving 5 bases between. The CDR3 totals 12 residues. This chain's CDR3 is CASSLASYGYTF. The CDR3 region has the DNA TGTGCCAGCAGCTTGGCCAGTTATGGCTACACCTTC.

This rearrangement joins TRBV5-1 to TRBJ2-5, with TRBD2 identical over 8 bases. V trimming: 3 bases; J trimming: 5 bases; junction bases outside the gene matches: 12. Germline assignment: CDR1 SGHRS and CDR2 YFSETQ. The CDR3 contains 16 residues. CDR3 DNA: TGCGCCAGCAGCTCTCAAACCGGGGGGGGCGATGAGACCCAGTACTTC. Translation gives CASSSQTGGGDETQYF.

J is TRBJ2-2 and V is TRBV27; TRBD2 aligns across 8 bases. V shed 1 base, J shed 4 bases, and the junction held 2 bases outside the gene matches. The CDR3 covers 15 residues. Germline-derived CDR1 and CDR2 are MNHEY and SMNVEV (reference sequence). CDR3 sequence: CASSLWTSSTGELFF. The CDR3 DNA is TGTGCCAGCAGTTTATGGACTAGCAGCACCGGGGAGCTGTTTTTT.

The rearrangement joins TRBV30 to TRBJ1-1; TRBD1 aligns across 10 bases. This CDR3 region has 14 residues. From germline, CDR1 is GTSNPN and CDR2 SVGIG (reference sequence). The J segment lost 4 bases and the V segment lost 0 bases, leaving 2 bases of the junction unmatched. The CDR3 DNA is TGTGCCTGGAGTGTTAGACAGGGGGCCACTGAAGCTTTCTTT. Its translation: CAWSVRQGATEAFF.

CDR3 in amino acids: CASSQQGEKLFF. The CDR3 nucleotides are TGTGCCAGCTCACAACAGGGTGAAAAACTGTTTTTT. The V gene is TRBV18, the J gene TRBJ1-4, with D possibly matching TRBD1 (6 bases). The CDR3 contains 12 residues. V was trimmed by 4 bases and J by 7 bases, leaving 7 bases between them. Germline V gene lookup returns CDR1 KGHSH and CDR2 LQKENI.

The V and J genes are TRBV30 and TRBJ1-4; D gene ambiguous. Germline V gives CDR1 GTSNPN, CDR2 SVGIG (reference sequence). The CDR3 runs to 15 residues. V was pared by 4 bases and J by 4 bases, with 16 bases between. The CDR3 DNA follows: TGTGCCTGGACAGAGAGACACCGGATTAATGAAAAACTGTTTTTT. Its translation: CAWTERHRINEKLFF. The complete variable domain, with remaining parts taken from reference TRBV30 and TRBJ1-4, reads SQTIHQWPATLVQPVGSPLSLECTVEGTSNPNLYWYRQAAGRGLQLLFYSVGIGQISSEVPQNLSASRPQDRQFILSSKKLLLSDSGFYLCAWTERHRINEKLFFGSGTQLSVL.

The V and J genes are TRBV13 and TRBJ2-7, with 10 bases fitting TRBD2. This CDR3 is built from 21 residues. V lost 5 bases to trimming and J lost 0 bases; unmatched junction nucleotides: 22. The germline CDR1 and CDR2 sequences are PRHDT and FYEKMQ (reference sequence). In DNA form, the CDR3 reads TGTGCCAGCAGCCTTTCTGGCCGTTTTTTAGCGGGAGGAAGGAGCTCCTACGAGCAGTACTTC. It is translated as CASSLSGRFLAGGRSSYEQYF. The whole variable domain, filled in from reference TRBV13 and TRBJ2-7, reads AAGVIQSPRHLIKEKRETATLKCYPIPRHDTVYWYQQGPGQDPQFLISFYEKMQSDKGSIPDRFSAQQFSDYHSELNMSSLELGDSALYFCASSLSGRFLAGGRSSYEQYFGPGTRLTVT.

The CDR3, as DNA: TGTGCCAGCAGTTTCGGTTTTGAGGGTAGCTACGAGCAGTACTTC. Protein sequence: CASSFGFEGSYEQYF. The chain joins TRBV6-5 to TRBJ2-7; perhaps TRBD2 as D (5 bases). V lost 4 bases and J 3 bases, leaving 16 bases between the germline ends. Germline V gene lookup returns CDR1 MNHEY and CDR2 SVGAGI. The CDR3 runs 15 residues.

This clone was seen a single time. The chain combines TRBV28 with TRBJ1-2; a possible D gene is TRBD1 (5 bases). Germline V gene sequence: CDR1 MDHEN, CDR2 SYDVKM. V lost 5 bases and J 4 bases, leaving 11 bases between the germline ends. The CDR3 contains 13 residues. Here the CDR3 reads CASSAGRRYGYTF. The DNA for the CDR3 is TGTGCCAGCAGTGCGGGACGTCGCTATGGCTACACCTTC.